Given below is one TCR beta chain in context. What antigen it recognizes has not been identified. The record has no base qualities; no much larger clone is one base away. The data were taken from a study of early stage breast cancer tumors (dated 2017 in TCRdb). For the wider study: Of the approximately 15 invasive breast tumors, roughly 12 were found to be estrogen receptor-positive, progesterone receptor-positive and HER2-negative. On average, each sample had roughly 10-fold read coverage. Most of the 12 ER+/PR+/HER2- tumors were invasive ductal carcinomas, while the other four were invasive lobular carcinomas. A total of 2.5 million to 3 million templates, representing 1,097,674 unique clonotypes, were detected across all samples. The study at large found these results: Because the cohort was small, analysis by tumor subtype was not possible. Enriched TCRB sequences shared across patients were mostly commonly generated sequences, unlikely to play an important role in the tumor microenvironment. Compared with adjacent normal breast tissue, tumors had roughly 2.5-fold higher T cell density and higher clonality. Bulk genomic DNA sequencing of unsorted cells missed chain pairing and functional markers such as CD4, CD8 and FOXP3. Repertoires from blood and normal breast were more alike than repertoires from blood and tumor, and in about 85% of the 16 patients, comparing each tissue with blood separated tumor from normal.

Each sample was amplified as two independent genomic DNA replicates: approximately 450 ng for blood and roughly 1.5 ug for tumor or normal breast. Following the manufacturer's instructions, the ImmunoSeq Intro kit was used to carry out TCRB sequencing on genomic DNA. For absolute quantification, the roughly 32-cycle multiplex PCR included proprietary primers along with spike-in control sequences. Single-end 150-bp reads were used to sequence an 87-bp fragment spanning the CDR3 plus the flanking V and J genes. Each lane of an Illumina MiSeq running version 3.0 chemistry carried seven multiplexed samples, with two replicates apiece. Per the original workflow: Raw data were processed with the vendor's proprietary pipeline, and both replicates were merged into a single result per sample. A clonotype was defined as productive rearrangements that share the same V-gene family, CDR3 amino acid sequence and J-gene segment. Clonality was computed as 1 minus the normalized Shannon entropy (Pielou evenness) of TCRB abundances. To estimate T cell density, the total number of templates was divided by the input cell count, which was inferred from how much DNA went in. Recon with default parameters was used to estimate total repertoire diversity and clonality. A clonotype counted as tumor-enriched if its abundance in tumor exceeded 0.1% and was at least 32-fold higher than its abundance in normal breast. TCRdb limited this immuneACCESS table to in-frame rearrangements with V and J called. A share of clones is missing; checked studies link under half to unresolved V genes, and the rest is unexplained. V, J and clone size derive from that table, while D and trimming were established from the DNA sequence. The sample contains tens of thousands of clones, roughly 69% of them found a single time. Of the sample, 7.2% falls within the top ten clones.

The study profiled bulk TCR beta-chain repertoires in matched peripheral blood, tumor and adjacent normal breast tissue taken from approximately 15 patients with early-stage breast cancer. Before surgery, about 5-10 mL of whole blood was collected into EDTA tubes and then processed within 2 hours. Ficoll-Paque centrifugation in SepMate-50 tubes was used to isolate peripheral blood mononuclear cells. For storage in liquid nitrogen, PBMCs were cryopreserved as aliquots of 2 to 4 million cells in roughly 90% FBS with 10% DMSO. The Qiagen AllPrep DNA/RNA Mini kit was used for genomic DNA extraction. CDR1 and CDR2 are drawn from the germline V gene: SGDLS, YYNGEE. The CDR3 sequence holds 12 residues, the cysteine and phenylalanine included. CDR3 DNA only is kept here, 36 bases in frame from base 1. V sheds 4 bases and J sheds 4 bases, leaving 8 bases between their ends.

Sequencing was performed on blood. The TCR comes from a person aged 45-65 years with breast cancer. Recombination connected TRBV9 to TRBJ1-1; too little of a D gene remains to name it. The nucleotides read TGTGCCAGCAGCCCCCCCTCCACTGAAGCTTTCTTT. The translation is CASSPPSTEAFF.